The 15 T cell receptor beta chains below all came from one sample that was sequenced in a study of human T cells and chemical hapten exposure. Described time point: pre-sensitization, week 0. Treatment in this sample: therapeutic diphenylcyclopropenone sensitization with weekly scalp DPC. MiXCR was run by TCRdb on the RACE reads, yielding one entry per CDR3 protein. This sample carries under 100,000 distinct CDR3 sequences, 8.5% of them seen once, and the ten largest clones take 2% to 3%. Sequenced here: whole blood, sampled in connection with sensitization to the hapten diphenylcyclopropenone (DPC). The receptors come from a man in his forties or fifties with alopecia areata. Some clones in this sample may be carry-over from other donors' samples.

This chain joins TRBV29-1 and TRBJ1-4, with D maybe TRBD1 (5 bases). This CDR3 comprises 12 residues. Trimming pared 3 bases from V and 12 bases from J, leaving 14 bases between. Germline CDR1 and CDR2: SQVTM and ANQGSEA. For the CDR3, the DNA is TGCAGCGTTGATGAGGGGATGAGACAACTGTTTTTT. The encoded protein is CSVDEGMRQLFF.

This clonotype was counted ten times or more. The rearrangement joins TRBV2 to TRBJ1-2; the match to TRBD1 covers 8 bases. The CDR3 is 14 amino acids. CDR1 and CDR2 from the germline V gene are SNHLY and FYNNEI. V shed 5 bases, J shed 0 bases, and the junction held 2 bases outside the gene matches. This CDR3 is CASSPDRANYGYTF. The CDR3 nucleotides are TGTGCCAGCAGTCCGGACAGGGCTAACTATGGCTACACCTTC.

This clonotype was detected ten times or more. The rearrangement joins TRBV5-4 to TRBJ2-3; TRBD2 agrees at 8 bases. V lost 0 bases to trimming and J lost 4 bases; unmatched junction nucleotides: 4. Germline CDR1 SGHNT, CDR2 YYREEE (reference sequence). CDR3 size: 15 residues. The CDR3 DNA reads TGTGCCAGCAGCTTGGCGGGAGGGGGGGCAGATACGCAGTATTTT. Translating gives CASSLAGGGADTQYF.

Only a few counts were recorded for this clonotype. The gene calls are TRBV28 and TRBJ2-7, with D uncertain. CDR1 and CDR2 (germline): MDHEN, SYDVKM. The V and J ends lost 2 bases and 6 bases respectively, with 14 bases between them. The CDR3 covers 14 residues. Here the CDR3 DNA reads TGTGCCAGCAGTTTAGGGCACCCTAGTTCCGAGCAGTACTTC. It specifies CASSLGHPSSEQYF.

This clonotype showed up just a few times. Here the CDR3 DNA reads TGTGCCAGCATCGGCACGGGCGAATTAGCCAAAAACATTCAGTACTTC. Its protein product is CASIGTGELAKNIQYF. V and J are TRBV6-1 and TRBJ2-4; no reliable D call. The length of the CDR3 is 16 residues. Trimming removed 7 bases from V and 0 bases from J, with 16 bases in between. Germline CDR1 reads MNHNS; CDR2 reads SASEGT.

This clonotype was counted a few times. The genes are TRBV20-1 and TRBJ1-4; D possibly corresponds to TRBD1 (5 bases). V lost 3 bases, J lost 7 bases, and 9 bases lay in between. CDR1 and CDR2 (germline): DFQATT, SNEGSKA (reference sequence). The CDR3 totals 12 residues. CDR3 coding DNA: TGCAGTGCTAGGCAAAGGGGTGAAAAACTGTTTTTT. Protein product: CSARQRGEKLFF.

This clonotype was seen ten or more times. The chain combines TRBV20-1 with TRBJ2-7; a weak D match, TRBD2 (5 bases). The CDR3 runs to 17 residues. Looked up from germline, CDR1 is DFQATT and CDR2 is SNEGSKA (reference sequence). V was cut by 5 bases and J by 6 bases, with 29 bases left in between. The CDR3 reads CSAPKLPGKSTTIEQYF. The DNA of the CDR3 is TGCAGTGCTCCCAAATTACCCGGGAAAAGCACGACTATCGAGCAGTACTTC.

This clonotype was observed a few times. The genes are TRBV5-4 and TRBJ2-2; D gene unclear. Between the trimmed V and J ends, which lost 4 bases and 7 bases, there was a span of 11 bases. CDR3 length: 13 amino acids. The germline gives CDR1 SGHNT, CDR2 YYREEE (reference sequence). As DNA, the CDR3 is TGTGCCAGCAGCATTGACGGCCACGGGGAGCTGTTTTTT. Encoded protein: CASSIDGHGELFF.

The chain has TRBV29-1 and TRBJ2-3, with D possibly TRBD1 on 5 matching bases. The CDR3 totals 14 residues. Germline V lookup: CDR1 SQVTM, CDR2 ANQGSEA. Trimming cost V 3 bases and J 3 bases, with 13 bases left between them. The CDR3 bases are TGCAGCGTTGAGAAGGCAGGGATGACAGATACGCAGTATTTT. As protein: CSVEKAGMTDTQYF.

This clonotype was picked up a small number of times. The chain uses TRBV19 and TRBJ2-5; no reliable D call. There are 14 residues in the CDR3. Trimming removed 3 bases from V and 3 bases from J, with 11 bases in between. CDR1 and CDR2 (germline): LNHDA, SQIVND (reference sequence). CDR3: CASSIGQVEETQYF. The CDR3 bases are TGTGCCAGTAGTATTGGGCAGGTTGAAGAGACCCAGTACTTC.

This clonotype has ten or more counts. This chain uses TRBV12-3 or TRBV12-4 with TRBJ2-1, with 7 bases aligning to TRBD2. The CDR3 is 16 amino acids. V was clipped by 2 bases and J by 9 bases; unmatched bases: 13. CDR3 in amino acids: CASSLIRVGGIAEQFF. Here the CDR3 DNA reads TGTGCCAGCAGTTTAATCCGAGTGGGAGGGATTGCTGAGCAGTTCTTC.

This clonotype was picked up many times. Here the CDR3 reads CASSVGDSPTDTQYF. The CDR3 DNA reads TGTGCCAGCAGCGTAGGGGATAGTCCCACAGATACGCAGTATTTT. V gene TRBV9 combines with J gene TRBJ2-3, with no clear D. Trimming took 0 bases from V and 2 from J, leaving 10 bases between them. This CDR3 has 15 residues. Germline loops: CDR1 SGDLS, CDR2 YYNGEE.

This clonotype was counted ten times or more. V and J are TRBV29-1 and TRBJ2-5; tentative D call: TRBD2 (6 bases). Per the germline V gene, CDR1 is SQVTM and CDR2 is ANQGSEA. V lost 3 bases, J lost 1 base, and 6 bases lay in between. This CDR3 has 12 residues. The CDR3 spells CSVDGGQETQYF. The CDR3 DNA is TGCAGCGTTGACGGGGGCCAAGAGACCCAGTACTTC.

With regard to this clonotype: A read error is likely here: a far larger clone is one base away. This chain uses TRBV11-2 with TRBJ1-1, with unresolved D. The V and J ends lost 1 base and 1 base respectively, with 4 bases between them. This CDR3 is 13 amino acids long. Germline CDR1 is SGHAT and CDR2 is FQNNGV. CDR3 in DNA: TGTGCCAGCAGCTTAGTACAGAACACTGAAGCTTTCTTT. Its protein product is CASSLVQNTEAFF.

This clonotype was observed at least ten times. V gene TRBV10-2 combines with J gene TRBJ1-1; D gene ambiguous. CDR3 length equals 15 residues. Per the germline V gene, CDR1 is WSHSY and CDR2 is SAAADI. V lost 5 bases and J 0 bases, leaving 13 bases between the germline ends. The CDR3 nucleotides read TGCGCCAGCAGTATAGCTCGGGCGGTGAACACTGAAGCTTTCTTT. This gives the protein CASSIARAVNTEAFF.